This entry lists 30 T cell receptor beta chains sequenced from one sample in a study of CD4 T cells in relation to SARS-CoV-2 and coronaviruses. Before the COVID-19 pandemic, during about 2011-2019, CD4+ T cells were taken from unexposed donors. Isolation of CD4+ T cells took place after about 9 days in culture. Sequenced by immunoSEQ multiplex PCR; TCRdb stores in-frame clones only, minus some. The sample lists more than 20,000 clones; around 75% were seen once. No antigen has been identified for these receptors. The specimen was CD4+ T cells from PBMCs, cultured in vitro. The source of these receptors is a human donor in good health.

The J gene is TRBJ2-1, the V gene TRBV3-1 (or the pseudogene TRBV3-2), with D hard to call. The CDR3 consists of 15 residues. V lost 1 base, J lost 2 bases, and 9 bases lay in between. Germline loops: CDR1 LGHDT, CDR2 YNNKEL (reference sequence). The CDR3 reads CASSQVLSAYNEQFF. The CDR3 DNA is TGTGCCAGCAGCCAAGTATTAAGTGCCTACAATGAGCAGTTCTTC.

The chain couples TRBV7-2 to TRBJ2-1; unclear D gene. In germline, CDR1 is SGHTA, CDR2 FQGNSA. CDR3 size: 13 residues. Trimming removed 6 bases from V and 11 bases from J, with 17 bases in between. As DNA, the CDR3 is TGTGCCAGCAGTCCATCCCCATTAGGGAAGCAGTTCTTC. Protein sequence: CASSPSPLGKQFF.

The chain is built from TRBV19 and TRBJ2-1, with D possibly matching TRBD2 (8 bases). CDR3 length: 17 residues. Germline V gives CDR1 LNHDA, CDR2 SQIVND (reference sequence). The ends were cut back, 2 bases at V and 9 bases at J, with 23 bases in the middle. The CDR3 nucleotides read TGTGCCAGTAGTATACCCCAAGGGGGCGGGGGGCTTAGTGAGCAGTTCTTC. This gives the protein CASSIPQGGGGLSEQFF.

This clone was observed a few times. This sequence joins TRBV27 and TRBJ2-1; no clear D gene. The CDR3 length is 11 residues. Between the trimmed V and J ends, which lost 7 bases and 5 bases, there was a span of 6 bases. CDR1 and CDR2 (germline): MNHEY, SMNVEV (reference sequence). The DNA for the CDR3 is TGTGCCAGCACCTGGGACAATGAGCAGTTCTTC. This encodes CASTWDNEQFF.

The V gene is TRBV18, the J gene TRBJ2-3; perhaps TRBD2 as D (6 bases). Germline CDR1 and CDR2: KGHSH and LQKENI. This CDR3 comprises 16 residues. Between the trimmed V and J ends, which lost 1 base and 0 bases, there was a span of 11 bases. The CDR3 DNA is TGTGCCAGCTCACCACGGGGAAGCGGGAGCACAGATACGCAGTATTTT. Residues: CASSPRGSGSTDTQYF. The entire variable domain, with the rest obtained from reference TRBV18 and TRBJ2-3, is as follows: NAGVMQNPRHLVRRRGQEARLRCSPMKGHSHVYWYRQLPEEGLKFMVYLQKENIIDESGMPKERFSAEFPKEGPSILRIQQVVRGDSAAYFCASSPRGSGSTDTQYFGPGTRLTVL.

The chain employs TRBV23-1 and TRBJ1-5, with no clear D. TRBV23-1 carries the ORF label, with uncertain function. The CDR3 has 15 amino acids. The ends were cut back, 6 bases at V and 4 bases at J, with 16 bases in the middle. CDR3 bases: TGCGCCAGCAGATCTACGGGAAGCCTTAATCAGCCCCAGCATTTT. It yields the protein CASRSTGSLNQPQHF.

The CDR3 region is CASSPPSLAGRHEQYF. CDR3 coding DNA: TGTGCCAGCTCACCACCGAGCCTAGCGGGTCGCCACGAGCAGTACTTC. The J gene is TRBJ2-7, the V gene TRBV18, with TRBD2 matching over 8 bases. Germline assignment: CDR1 KGHSH and CDR2 LQKENI. CDR3 size: 16 residues. J lost 5 bases, V lost 0 bases, and 9 bases had no gene match.

This chain's CDR3 is CASSYSRGYEQYF. DNA for the CDR3: TGTGCCAGCAGTTACTCGAGGGGCTACGAGCAGTACTTC. This rearrangement joins TRBV6-2 or TRBV6-3 to TRBJ2-7; D is perhaps TRBD1 or TRBD2 (5 bases each). V shed 0 bases and J shed 3 bases, with 6 bases lying between them. CDR3 length: 13 residues. Germline V gene data show CDR1 as MNHEY and CDR2 as SVGEGT.

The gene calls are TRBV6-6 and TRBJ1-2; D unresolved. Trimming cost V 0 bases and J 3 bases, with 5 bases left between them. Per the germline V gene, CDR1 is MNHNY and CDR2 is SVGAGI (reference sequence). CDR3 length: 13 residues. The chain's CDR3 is CASSYSMDYGYTF. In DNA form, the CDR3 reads TGTGCCAGCAGTTACTCCATGGACTATGGCTACACCTTC.

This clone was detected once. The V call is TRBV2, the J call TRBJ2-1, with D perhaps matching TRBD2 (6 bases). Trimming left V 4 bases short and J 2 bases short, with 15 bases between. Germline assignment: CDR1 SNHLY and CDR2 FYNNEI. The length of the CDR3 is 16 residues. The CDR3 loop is CASSVADAPPYNEQFF. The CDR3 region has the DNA TGTGCCAGCAGTGTAGCGGACGCCCCTCCCTACAATGAGCAGTTCTTC.

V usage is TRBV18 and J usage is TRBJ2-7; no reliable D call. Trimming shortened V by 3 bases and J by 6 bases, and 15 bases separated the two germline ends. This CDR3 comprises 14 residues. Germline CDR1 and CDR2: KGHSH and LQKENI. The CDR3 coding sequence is TGTGCCAGCTCACCCGCGGTAGGAAGTGGCGAGCAGTACTTC. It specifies CASSPAVGSGEQYF. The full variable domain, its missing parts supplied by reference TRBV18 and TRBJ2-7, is NAGVMQNPRHLVRRRGQEARLRCSPMKGHSHVYWYRQLPEEGLKFMVYLQKENIIDESGMPKERFSAEFPKEGPSILRIQQVVRGDSAAYFCASSPAVGSGEQYFGPGTRLTVT.

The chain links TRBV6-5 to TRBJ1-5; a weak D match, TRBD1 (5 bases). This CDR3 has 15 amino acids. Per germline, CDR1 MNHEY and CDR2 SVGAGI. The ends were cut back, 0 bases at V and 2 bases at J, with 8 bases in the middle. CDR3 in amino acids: CASSYSGAGNQPQHF. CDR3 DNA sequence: TGTGCCAGCAGTTACTCCGGGGCAGGCAATCAGCCCCAGCATTTT.

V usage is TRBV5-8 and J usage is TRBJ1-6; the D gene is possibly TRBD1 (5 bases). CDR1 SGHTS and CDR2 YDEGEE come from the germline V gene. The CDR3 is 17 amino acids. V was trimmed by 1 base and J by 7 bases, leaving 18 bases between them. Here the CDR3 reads CASSLMFTAEGNSPLHF. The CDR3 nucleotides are TGTGCCAGCAGCTTGATGTTTACTGCGGAGGGGAATTCACCCCTCCACTTT.

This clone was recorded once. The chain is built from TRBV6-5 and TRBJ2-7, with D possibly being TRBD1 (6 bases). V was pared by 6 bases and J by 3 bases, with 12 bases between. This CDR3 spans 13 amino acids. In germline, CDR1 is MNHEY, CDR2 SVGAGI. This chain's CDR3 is CASSSGQYYEQYF. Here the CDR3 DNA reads TGTGCCAGCAGCTCCGGACAGTACTACGAGCAGTACTTC.

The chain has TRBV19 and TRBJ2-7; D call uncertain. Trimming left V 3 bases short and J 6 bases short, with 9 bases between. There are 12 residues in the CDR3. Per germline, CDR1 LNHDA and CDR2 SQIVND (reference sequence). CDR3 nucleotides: TGTGCCAGTAGTATCGGCACTGGCGAGCAGTACTTC. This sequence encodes CASSIGTGEQYF.

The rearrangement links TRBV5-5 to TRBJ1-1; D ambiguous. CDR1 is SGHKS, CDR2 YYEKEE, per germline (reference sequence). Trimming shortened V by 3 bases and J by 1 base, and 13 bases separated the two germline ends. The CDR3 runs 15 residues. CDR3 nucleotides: TGTGCCAGCAGCTCAACGGGTACAGCGAACACTGAAGCTTTCTTT. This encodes CASSSTGTANTEAFF.

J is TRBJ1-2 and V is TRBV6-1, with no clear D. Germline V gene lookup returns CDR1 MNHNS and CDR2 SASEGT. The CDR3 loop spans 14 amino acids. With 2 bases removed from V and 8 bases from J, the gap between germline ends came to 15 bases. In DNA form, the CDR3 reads TGTGCCAGCAGTGAAAATAGGTCCTACGGGGGCTACACCTTC. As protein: CASSENRSYGGYTF.

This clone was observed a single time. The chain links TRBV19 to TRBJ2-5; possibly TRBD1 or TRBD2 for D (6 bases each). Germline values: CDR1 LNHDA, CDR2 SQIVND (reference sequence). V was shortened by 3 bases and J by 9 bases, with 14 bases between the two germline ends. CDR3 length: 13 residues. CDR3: CASSIDNREAQYF. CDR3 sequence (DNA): TGTGCCAGTAGTATCGATAACAGGGAGGCCCAGTACTTC.

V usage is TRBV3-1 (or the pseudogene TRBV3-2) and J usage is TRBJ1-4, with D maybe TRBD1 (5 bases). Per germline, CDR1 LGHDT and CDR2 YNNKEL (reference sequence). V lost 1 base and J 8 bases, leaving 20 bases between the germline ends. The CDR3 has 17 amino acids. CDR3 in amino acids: CASSQATGTTVGEKLFF. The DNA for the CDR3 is TGTGCCAGCAGCCAAGCGACGGGGACTACGGTAGGAGAAAAACTGTTTTTT.

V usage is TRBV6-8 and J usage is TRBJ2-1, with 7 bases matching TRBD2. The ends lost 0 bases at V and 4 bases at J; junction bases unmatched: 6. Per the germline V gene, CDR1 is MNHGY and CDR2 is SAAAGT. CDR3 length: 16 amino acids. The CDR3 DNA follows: TGTGCCAGCAGTTACTCGAGTGTGGGGGGGTACAATGAGCAGTTCTTC. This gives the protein CASSYSSVGGYNEQFF.

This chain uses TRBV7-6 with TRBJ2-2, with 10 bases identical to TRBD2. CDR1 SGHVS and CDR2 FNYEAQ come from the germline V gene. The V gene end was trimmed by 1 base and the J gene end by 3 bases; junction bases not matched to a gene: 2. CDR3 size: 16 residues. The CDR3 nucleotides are TGTGCCAGCAGCTTAGGGCTAGCGGGAGACACCGGGGAGCTGTTTTTT. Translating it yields CASSLGLAGDTGELFF. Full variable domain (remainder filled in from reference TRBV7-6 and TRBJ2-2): GAGVSQSPRYKVTKRGQDVALRCDPISGHVSLYWYRQALGQGPEFLTYFNYEAQQDKSGLPNDRFSAERPEGSISTLTIQRTEQRDSAMYRCASSLGLAGDTGELFFGEGSRLTVL.

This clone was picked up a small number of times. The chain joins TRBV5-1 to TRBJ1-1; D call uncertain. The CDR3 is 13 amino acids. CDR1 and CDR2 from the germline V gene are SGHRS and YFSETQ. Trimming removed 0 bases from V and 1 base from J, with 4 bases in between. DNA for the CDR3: TGCGCCAGCAGCTTGGCTTCGAACACTGAAGCTTTCTTT. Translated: CASSLASNTEAFF.

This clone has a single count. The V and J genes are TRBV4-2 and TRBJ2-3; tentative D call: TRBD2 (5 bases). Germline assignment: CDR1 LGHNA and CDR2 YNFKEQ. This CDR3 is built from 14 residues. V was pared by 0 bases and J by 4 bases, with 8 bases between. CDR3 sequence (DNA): TGTGCCAGCAGCCAAGATATGGGAGCAGATACGCAGTATTTT. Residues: CASSQDMGADTQYF.

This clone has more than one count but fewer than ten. The CDR3 protein is CASSAPRDRGGEQYF. The CDR3 coding sequence is TGCGCCAGCAGCGCGCCCCGGGACAGGGGTGGAGAGCAGTACTTC. J is TRBJ2-7 and V is TRBV5-1; 10 bases are shared with TRBD1. The CDR3 sequence is 15 residues long. Germline CDR1 is SGHRS and CDR2 is YFSETQ. Unmatched junction bases numbered 11, after V lost 4 bases and J lost 7 bases.

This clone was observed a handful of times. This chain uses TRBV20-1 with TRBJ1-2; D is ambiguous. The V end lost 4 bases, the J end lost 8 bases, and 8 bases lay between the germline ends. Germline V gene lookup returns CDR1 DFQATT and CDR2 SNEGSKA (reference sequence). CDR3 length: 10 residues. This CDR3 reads CSATRSGYTF. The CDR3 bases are TGCAGTGCTACTCGGAGCGGCTACACCTTC.

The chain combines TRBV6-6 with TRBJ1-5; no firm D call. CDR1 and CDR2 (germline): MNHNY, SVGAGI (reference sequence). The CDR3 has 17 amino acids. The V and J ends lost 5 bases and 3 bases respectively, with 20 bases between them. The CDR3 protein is CASSHRREAGLNQPQHF. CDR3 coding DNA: TGTGCCAGCAGTCACCGGCGCGAGGCAGGCCTCAATCAGCCCCAGCATTTT.

The CDR3, as DNA: TGTGCCAGCACTGTCCCCAATCAGCCCCAGCATTTT. It specifies CASTVPNQPQHF. V and J are TRBV28 and TRBJ1-5; no firm D call. Trimming took 7 bases from V and 3 from J, leaving 7 bases between them. Germline values: CDR1 MDHEN, CDR2 SYDVKM. This CDR3 is built from 12 residues. Together with reference TRBV28 and TRBJ1-5, the CDR3 gives the full variable domain: DVKVTQSSRYLVKRTGEKVFLECVQDMDHENMFWYRQDPGLGLRLIYFSYDVKMKEKGDIPEGYSVSREKKERFSLILESASTNQTSMYLCASTVPNQPQHFGDGTRLSIL.

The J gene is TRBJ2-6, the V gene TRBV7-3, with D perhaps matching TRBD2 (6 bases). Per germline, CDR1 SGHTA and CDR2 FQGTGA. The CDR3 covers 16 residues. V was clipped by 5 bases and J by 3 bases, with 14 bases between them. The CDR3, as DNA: TGTGCCAGCAGCCGCGATGGAGGGGTTGGGGCCAACGTCCTGACTTTC. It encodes CASSRDGGVGANVLTF.

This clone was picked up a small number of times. Here the CDR3 reads CSAQASIEQYF. CDR3 bases: TGCAGCGCTCAGGCCTCTATCGAGCAGTACTTC. The gene calls are TRBV29-1 and TRBJ2-7, with D hard to call. Between the trimmed V and J ends, which lost 7 bases and 6 bases, there was a span of 13 bases. CDR1 is SQVTM and CDR2 is ANQGSEA in the germline V gene. The CDR3 runs 11 residues.

CDR3 bases: TGTGCCAGCAGCTTAGACCCGGGGGTAGGAGTTGAGCAGTTCTTC. Its protein is CASSLDPGVGVEQFF. The chain couples TRBV7-2 to TRBJ2-1; D may be TRBD2 (6 bases). The germline V and J ends were trimmed by 1 base and 9 bases, with 16 bases remaining between them. Germline V gives CDR1 SGHTA, CDR2 FQGNSA. The CDR3 totals 15 residues.